One sample yielded the 2 T cell receptor beta chains listed below, sequenced in a study of shared clonotypes between healthy human individuals. Clones were read by immunoSEQ multiplex PCR, and TCRdb kept only the in-frame ones, dropping some. The table records 1,500,000 or so clones, 98% to 99% of them present only once. Sequenced sample: naive CD4+ T cells sorted from blood. Sample subset: CD45RA+ positively selected. The receptors were sampled from a man younger than 45 in good health.

The chain uses TRBV5-4 and TRBJ2-7; 10 bases fit TRBD2. Germline trimming cut 0 bases from V and 3 bases from J; bases unmatched to any gene: 3. CDR1 SGHNT and CDR2 YYREEE come from the germline V gene (reference sequence). This CDR3 region has 15 residues. The CDR3: CASSLASSGSYEQYF. CDR3 in DNA: TGTGCCAGCAGCTTGGCCTCTAGCGGGAGCTACGAGCAGTACTTC.

CDR3 DNA sequence: TGTGCCAGCAGCTTAGAACCCAGAGCCGGGGAGCTGTTTTTT. Protein: CASSLEPRAGELFF. The chain joins TRBV7-6 to TRBJ2-2; D is unresolved. In germline, CDR1 is SGHVS, CDR2 FNYEAQ. This CDR3 has 14 residues. Trimming took 1 base from V and 6 from J, leaving 9 bases between them.